This paragraph reports one TCR beta chain. The antigen remains undetermined. The data derive from a study of response to subunit inactivated influenza vaccine. Study-wide findings and caveats: Each seasonal influenza vaccination recruits few new T cells, the authors suggested.

The CDR3 runs to 14 residues. CDR1 is WSHSY and CDR2 is SAAADI in the germline V gene. The junction had 7 bases not matched to a gene; V was cut back by 3 bases and J by 10 bases. TCRdb re-called the RT-PCR reads with MiXCR, one entry per CDR3 protein. The data hold about 160,000 distinct CDR3 sequences, with roughly 10% observed a single time. The genes are TRBV10-2 and TRBJ2-1, with 9 bases aligning to TRBD2. This specimen consisted of CD8+ T cells sorted from PBMCs, obtained less than 25 months after vaccination. This clonotype was sampled from a man between 50 and 75 years old who received an inactivated influenza vaccine. DNA of the CDR3: TGCGCCAGCAGTGATTGGCGGGGGGGCCAAGAGCAGTTCTTC. The encoded protein is CASSDWRGGQEQFF.